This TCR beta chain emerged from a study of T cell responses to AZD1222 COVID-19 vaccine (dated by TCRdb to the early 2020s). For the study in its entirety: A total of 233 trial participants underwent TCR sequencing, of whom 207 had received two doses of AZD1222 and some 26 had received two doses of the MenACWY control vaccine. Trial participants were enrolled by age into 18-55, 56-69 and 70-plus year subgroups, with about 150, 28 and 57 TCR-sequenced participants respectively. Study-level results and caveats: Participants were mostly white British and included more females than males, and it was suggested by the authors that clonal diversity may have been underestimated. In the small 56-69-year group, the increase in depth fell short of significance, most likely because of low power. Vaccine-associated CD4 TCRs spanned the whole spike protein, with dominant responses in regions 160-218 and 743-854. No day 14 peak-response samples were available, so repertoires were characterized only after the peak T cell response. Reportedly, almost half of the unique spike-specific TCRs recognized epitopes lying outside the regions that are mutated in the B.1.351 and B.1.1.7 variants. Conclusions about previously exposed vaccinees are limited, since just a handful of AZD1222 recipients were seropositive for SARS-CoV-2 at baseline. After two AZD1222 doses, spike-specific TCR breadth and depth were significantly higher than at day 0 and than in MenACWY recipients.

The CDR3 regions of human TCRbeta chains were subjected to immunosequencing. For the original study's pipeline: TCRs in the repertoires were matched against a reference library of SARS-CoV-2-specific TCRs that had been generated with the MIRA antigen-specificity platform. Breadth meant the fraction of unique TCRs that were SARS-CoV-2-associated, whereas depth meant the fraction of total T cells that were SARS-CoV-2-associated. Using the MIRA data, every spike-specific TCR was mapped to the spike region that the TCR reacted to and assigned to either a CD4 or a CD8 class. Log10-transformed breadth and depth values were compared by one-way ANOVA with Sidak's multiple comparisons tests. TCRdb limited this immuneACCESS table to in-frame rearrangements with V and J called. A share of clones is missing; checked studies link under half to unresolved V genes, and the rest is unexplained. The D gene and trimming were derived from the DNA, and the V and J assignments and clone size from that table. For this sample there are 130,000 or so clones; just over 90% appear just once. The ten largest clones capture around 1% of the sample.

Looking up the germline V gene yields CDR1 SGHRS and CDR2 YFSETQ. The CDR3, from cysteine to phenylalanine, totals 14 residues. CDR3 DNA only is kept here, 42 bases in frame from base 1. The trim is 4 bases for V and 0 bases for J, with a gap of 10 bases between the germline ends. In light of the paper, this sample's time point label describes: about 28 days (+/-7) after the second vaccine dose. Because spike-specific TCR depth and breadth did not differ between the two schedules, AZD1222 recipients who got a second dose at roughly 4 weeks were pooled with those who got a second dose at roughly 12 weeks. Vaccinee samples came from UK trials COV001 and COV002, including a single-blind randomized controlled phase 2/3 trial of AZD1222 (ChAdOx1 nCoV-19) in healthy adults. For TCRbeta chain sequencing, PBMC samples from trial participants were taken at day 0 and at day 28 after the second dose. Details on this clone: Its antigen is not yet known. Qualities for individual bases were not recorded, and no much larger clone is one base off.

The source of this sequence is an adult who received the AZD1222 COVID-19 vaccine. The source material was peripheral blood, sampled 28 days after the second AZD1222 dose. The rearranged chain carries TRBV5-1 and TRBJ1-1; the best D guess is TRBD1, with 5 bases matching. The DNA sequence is TGCGCCAGCAGCGTACAGGTCATGAACACTGAAGCTTTCTTT. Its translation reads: CASSVQVMNTEAFF.